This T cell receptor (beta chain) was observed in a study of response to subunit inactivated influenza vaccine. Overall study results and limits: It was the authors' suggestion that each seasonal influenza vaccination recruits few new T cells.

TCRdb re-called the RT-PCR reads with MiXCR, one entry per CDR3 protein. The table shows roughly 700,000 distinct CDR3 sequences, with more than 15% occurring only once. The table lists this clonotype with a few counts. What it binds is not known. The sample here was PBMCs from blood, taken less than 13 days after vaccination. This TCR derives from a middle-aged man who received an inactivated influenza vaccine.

DNA of the CDR3: TGTGCCAGCTCACCACCGATGACCAGCTATTACGAGCAGTACTTC. This sequence encodes CASSPPMTSYYEQYF. V and J are TRBV18 and TRBJ2-7; D ambiguous. The CDR3 totals 15 residues. Trimming stripped 0 bases from V and 4 bases from J, with 13 bases between. The germline CDR1 and CDR2 sequences are KGHSH and LQKENI.